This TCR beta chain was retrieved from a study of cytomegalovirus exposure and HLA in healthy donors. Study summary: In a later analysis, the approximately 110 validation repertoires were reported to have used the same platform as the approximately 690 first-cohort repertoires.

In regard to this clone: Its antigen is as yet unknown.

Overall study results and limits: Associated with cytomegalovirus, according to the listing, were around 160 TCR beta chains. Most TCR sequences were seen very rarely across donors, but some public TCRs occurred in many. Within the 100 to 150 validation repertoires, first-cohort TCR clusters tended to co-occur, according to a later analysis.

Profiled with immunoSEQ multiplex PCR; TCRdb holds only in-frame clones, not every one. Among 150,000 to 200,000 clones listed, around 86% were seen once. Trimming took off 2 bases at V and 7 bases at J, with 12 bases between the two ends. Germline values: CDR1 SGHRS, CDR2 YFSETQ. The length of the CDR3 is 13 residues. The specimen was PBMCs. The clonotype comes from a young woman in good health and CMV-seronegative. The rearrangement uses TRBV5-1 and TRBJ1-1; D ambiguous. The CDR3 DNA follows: TGCGCCAGCAGCTTCTTCAAGGAGGGTGAAGCTTTCTTT. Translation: CASSFFKEGEAFF.